Sequencing of this T cell receptor beta chain was carried out in a study of blood T cell repertoires in COVID-19. Study background: Sources were T cells, B-cell-depleted T cells, or PBMCs; the material itself was cDNA or gDNA.

The CDR3 is made up of 16 amino acids. From germline, CDR1 is SGHTA and CDR2 FQGTGA. Trimming removed 5 bases from V and 5 bases from J, with 22 bases in between. Per the study methods: Reference gene primer amplification gave nucleated cell count estimates. The assay was immunoSEQ multiplex PCR, and TCRdb's table has in-frame clones only and misses some. V, J and clone size are taken as reported in that table, and D and trimming were inferred from the DNA itself. The data show about 330,000 clones, over 75% seen once. This chain connects TRBV7-3 to TRBJ2-7; D gene uncertain. The receptor comes from a human donor in a cohort sampled during active COVID-19. The sample taken for sequencing was peripheral blood. CDR3 bases: TGTGCCAGCAGCCCTCTGGTCTCGGGTCGGCCCGACGAGCAGTACTTC. Its translation is CASSPLVSGRPDEQYF.